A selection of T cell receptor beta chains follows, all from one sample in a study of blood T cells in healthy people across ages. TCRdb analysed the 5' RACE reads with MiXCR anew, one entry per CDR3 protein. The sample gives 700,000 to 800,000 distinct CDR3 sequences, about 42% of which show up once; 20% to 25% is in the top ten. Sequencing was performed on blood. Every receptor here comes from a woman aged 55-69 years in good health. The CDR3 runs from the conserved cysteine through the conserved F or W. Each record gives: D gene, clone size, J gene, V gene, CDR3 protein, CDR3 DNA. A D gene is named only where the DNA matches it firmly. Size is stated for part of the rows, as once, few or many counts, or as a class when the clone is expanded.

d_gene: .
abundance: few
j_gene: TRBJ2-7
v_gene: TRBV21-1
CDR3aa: CASSKPNGRMRNIVECPYEQYF
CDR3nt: TGTGCCAGCAGCAAGCCAAACGGGAGGATGCGAAACATAGTCGAATGCCCCTACGAGCAGTACTTC

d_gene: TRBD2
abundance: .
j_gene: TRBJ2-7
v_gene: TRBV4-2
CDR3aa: CASSQAGTSDSTYEQYF
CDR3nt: TGTGCCAGCAGCCAGGCCGGGACTAGCGATTCCACCTACGAGCAGTACTTC

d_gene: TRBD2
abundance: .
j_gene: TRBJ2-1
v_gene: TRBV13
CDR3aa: CAGSSRPSGRDPYNEQFF
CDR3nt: TGTGCCGGCAGCTCCCGCCCTAGCGGGAGGGACCCCTACAATGAGCAGTTCTTC

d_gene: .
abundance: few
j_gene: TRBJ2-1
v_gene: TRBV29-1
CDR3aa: CSVLQDYEQFF
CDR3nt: TGCAGCGTTCTTCAGGATTATGAGCAGTTCTTC

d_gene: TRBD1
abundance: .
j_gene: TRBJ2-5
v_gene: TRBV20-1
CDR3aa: CSAIRGFNEQYF
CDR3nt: TGCAGTGCTATCAGGGGGTTCAATGAGCAGTACTTC

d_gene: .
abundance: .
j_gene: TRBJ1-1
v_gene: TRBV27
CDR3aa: CASSFEVSTEAFF
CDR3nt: TGTGCCAGCAGTTTCGAGGTTTCGACTGAAGCTTTCTTT

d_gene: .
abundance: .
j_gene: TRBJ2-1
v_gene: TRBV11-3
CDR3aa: CASSFMAQAVNEQFF
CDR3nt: TGTGCCAGCAGCTTCATGGCACAGGCTGTGAATGAGCAGTTCTTC

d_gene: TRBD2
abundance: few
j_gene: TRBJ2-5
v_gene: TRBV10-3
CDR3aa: CAISESGLAGEETQYF
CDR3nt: TGTGCCATCAGTGAGTCGGGACTAGCGGGGGAAGAGACCCAGTACTTC

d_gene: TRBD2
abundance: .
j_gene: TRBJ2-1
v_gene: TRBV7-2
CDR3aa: CASMGSGRPEQFF
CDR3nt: TGTGCCAGCATGGGTAGCGGGAGACCTGAGCAGTTCTTC

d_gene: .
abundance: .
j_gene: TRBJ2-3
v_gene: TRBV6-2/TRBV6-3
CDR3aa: CASRAPGDTQYF
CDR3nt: TGTGCCAGCAGGGCCCCCGGAGATACGCAGTATTTT

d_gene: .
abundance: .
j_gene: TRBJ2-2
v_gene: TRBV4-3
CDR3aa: CASSQGPGYTGELFF
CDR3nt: TGCGCCAGCAGCCAGGGACCCGGGTACACCGGGGAGCTGTTTTTT

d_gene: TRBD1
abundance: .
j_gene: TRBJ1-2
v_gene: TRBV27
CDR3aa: CASSLGAGDRVHGYTF
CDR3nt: TGTGCCAGCAGTTTAGGGGCAGGGGACAGGGTCCATGGCTACACCTTC

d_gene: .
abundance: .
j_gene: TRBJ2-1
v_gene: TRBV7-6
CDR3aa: CASSPLGGGAIGYNEQFF
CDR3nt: TGTGCCAGCAGCCCCCTTGGTGGGGGAGCCATAGGCTACAATGAGCAGTTCTTC

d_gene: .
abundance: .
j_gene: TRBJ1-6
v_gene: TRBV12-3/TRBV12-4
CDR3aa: CASSLGDGYNSPLHF
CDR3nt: TGTGCCAGCAGTTTAGGGGACGGCTATAATTCACCCCTCCACTTT

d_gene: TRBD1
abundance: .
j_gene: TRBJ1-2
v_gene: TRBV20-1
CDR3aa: CSARLFDRGNGYTF
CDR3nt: TGCAGTGCTAGACTTTTCGACAGGGGCAATGGCTACACCTTC

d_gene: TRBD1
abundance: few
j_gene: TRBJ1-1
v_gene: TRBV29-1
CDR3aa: CSVEGRGRVEAFF
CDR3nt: TGCAGCGTTGAAGGCAGGGGGCGTGTTGAAGCTTTCTTT

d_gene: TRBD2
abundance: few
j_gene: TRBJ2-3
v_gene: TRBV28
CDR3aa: CASSGLMGLAGAAGTDTQYF
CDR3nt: TGTGCCAGCAGTGGCCTTATGGGACTAGCGGGAGCGGCTGGCACAGATACGCAGTATTTT

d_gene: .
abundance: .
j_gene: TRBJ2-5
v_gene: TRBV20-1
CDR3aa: CSARGSLGETQYF
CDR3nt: TGCAGTGCTAGAGGCTCTCTAGGGGAGACCCAGTACTTC

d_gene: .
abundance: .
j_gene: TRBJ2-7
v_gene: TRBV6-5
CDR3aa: CASSLSGWYEQYF
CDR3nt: TGTGCCAGCAGTTTATCTGGGTGGTACGAGCAGTACTTC

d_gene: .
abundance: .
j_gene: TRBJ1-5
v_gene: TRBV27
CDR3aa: CASSFGGRVGNQPQHF
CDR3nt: TGTGCCAGCAGTTTCGGCGGGAGAGTTGGCAATCAGCCCCAGCATTTT

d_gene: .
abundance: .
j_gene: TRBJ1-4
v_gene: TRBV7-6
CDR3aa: CASGVEKLFF
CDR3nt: TGTGCGAGCGGAGTCGAAAAACTGTTTTTT

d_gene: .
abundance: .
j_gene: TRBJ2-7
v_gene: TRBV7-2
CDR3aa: CASSPARARNEQYF
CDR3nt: TGTGCCAGCAGCCCTGCCAGGGCAAGGAACGAGCAGTACTTC

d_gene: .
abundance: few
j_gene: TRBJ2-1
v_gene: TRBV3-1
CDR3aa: CASSQDRAIAVTYNEQFF
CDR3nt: TGTGCCAGCAGCCAAGATCGGGCGATAGCGGTAACCTACAATGAGCAGTTCTTC

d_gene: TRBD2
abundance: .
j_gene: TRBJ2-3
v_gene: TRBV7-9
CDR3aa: CTSSRSGGLADTQYF
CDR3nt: TGTACCAGCAGCCGTAGCGGGGGGTTGGCAGATACGCAGTATTTT

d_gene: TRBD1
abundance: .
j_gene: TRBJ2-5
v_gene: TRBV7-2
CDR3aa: CASSVTGTGGMKTQYF
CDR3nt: TGTGCCAGCAGCGTAACCGGGACAGGGGGCATGAAGACCCAGTACTTC

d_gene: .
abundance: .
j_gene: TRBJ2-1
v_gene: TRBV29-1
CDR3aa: CSVESGISHNEQFF
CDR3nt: TGCAGCGTTGAAAGCGGCATCTCCCACAATGAGCAGTTCTTC

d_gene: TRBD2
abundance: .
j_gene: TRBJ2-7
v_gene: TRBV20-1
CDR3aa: CSARQREGRGSYNEQYF
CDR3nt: TGCAGTGCTAGACAGCGGGAGGGCCGTGGCTCCTACAATGAGCAGTACTTC

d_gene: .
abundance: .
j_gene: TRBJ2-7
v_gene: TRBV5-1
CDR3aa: CASSLGSGKGEQYF
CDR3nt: TGCGCCAGCAGCTTGGGTAGCGGTAAGGGGGAGCAGTACTTC

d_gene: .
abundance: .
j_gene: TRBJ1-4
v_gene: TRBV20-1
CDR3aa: CSAWGTTDEKLFF
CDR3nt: TGCAGTGCTTGGGGAACTACGGATGAAAAACTGTTTTTT

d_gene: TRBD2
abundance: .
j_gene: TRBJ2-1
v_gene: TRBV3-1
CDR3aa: CASSQEGLAGPRNEQFF
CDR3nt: TGTGCCAGCAGCCAAGAGGGACTAGCGGGACCTCGAAATGAGCAGTTCTTC

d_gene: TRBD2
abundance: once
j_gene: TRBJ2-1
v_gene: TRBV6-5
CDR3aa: CASSPTSGSFSGQFF
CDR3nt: TGTGCCAGCAGTCCGACTAGCGGGAGTTTTAGTGGGCAGTTCTTC

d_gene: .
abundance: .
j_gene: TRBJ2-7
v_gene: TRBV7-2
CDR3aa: CASSLVGQTYEQYF
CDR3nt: TGTGCCAGCAGCTTAGTTGGCCAAACCTACGAGCAGTACTTC

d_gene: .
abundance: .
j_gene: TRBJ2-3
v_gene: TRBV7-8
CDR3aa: CASSLAKAGTQYF
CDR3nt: TGTGCCAGCAGCTTAGCTAAGGCAGGTACGCAGTATTTT

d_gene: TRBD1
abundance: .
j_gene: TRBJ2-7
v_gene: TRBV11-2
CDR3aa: CASSLAGTGGFYEQYF
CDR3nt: TGTGCCAGCAGCTTGGCCGGGACAGGGGGCTTTTACGAGCAGTACTTC

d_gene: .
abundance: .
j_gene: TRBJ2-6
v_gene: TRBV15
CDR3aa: CATSRDRSGANVLTF
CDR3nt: TGTGCCACCAGCAGAGACCGCTCTGGGGCCAACGTCCTGACTTTC

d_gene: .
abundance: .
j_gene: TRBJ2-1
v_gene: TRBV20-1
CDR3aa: CSAARITEQFF
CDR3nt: TGCAGTGCTGCCCGGATCACTGAGCAGTTCTTC

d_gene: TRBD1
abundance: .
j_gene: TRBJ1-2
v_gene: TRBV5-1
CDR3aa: CASSSKYGQGANYGYTF
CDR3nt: TGCGCCAGCAGCTCAAAGTACGGACAGGGGGCAAACTATGGCTACACCTTC